The 32 T cell receptor beta chains below were found in one sample sequenced in a study of CD8 T cells in Susac syndrome. Random-hexamer reverse transcription was applied to about 0.5 to 1 ug RNA. Each CDR3 protein gets one entry after TCRdb re-called the immunoSEQ multiplex PCR reads with MiXCR. The data show roughly 300,000 distinct CDR3 sequences, roughly 81% seen once. The sample was CD8+ T cells from PBMCs. Receptor source: a human donor with multiple sclerosis.

The rearrangement joins TRBV28 to TRBJ2-3; D may match TRBD1 or TRBD2 (6 bases each). Trimming cost V 6 bases and J 6 bases, with 28 bases left between them. In germline, CDR1 is MDHEN, CDR2 SYDVKM. The CDR3 sequence is 18 residues long. The CDR3 DNA sequence: TGTGCCAGCAGCCGCATCACCGGGTCGGAGGGGGGAAGGGATACGCAGTATTTT. The encoded protein is CASSRITGSEGGRDTQYF.

The chain recombines TRBV13 with TRBJ2-1; 11 bases align to TRBD2. The CDR3 is 16 amino acids. Germline V lookup: CDR1 PRHDT, CDR2 FYEKMQ (reference sequence). After removal of 5 bases from V and 3 bases from J, the junction contained 6 bases not matched to a gene. The CDR3 sequence is CASSPRLAGHYNEQFF. The CDR3 DNA is TGTGCCAGCAGCCCCAGACTAGCGGGACACTACAATGAGCAGTTCTTC.

The chain has TRBV7-6 and TRBJ2-3; 14 nucleotides line up with TRBD2. Germline values: CDR1 SGHVS, CDR2 FNYEAQ. With 5 bases clipped from V and 3 bases from J, the junction kept 4 bases outside the gene matches. The CDR3 runs 16 residues. In nucleotides, the CDR3 is TGTGCCAGCAGCCCCGGGACTAGCGGGAGAACAGATACGCAGTATTTT. This sequence encodes CASSPGTSGRTDTQYF.

V and J are TRBV29-1 and TRBJ2-7; D might be TRBD1 (5 bases). The CDR3 has 15 amino acids. In germline, CDR1 is SQVTM, CDR2 ANQGSEA. Trimming left V 0 bases short and J 2 bases short, with 14 bases between. This CDR3 reads CSVEEGKGATYEQYF. In DNA form, the CDR3 reads TGCAGCGTTGAAGAGGGGAAAGGGGCTACCTACGAGCAGTACTTC.

This clonotype was seen only a few times. The chain is built from TRBV6-1 and TRBJ2-7; D not certain. CDR1 MNHNS and CDR2 SASEGT come from the germline V gene. The V end was cut by 9 bases, the J end by 0 bases, with 15 bases between. CDR3 length equals 14 residues. CDR3 protein: CASVRKGISYEQYF. In DNA, the CDR3 is TGTGCCAGTGTACGGAAAGGGATCTCCTACGAGCAGTACTTC.

The CDR3 DNA is TGTGCCAGCAGTACCGGGACAGGGGACGGCTACACCTTC. It translates to CASSTGTGDGYTF. This chain connects TRBV27 to TRBJ1-2; 10 positions match TRBD1. CDR1 is MNHEY, CDR2 SMNVEV, per germline (reference sequence). The trim removed 5 bases at V and 8 bases at J, leaving 5 bases unmatched. CDR3 size: 13 residues.

A few counts support this clonotype. The chain uses TRBV5-5 and TRBJ2-2; D not resolved. There are 11 residues in the CDR3. Germline V gene data show CDR1 as SGHKS and CDR2 as YYEKEE (reference sequence). The germline V and J ends were trimmed by 8 bases and 8 bases, with 10 bases remaining between them. The CDR3: CASIRTGELFF. In DNA, the CDR3 is TGTGCCAGTATAAGGACGGGGGAGCTGTTTTTT.

In this sample, this clonotype turned up a few times. V is TRBV5-1 and J is TRBJ1-2; no reliable D call. The germline V and J ends were trimmed by 4 bases and 6 bases, with 22 bases remaining between them. The CDR3 is 16 residues long. Looked up from germline, CDR1 is SGHRS and CDR2 is YFSETQ. The CDR3 bases are TGCGCCAGCAGCCCGCAAGGGAGGACGTGGCCTCATGGCTACACCTTC. Translated, it gives CASSPQGRTWPHGYTF.

This clonotype was recorded a few times. The chain has TRBV6-5 and TRBJ2-6, with 7 bases aligning to TRBD1. J gave up 3 bases and V 5 bases, and 7 bases lay outside the gene matches. Germline assignment: CDR1 MNHEY and CDR2 SVGAGI. The CDR3 is 16 residues long. In nucleotides, the CDR3 is TGTGCCAGCAGTAACCCTTGGACAGGTGGGGCCAACGTCCTGACTTTC. Translated: CASSNPWTGGANVLTF.

The chain is built from TRBV7-2 and TRBJ2-7; D may be TRBD2 (5 bases). The CDR3 loop spans 15 amino acids. Looked up from germline, CDR1 is SGHTA and CDR2 is FQGNSA. With 1 base removed from V and 5 bases from J, the gap between germline ends came to 15 bases. The CDR3 protein is CASSLVVGTEDEQYF. The CDR3, as DNA: TGTGCCAGCAGCTTAGTGGTGGGTACGGAGGACGAGCAGTACTTC.

J is TRBJ2-1 and V is TRBV5-5; TRBD2 is a possible D gene (6 bases). Germline V gene data show CDR1 as SGHKS and CDR2 as YYEKEE (reference sequence). V was trimmed by 5 bases and J by 1 base, leaving 10 bases between them. The CDR3 has 14 amino acids. CDR3 loop: CASRGTLSYNEQFF. CDR3 DNA: TGTGCCAGCAGGGGGACTTTGTCCTACAATGAGCAGTTCTTC.

J is TRBJ2-7 and V is TRBV3-1, with 9 bases lining up with TRBD1. CDR3 length equals 15 residues. Germline V gene lookup returns CDR1 LGHDT and CDR2 YNNKEL (reference sequence). The V and J ends lost 3 bases and 2 bases, in that order; junction bases with no gene match: 5. The DNA of the CDR3 is TGTGCCAGCAGCCACCGGACAGGGGTCACCTACGAGCAGTACTTC. Its translation is CASSHRTGVTYEQYF.

J is TRBJ1-1 and V is TRBV30; D not certain. The CDR3 totals 12 residues. V was trimmed by 0 bases and J by 5 bases, leaving 7 bases between them. Germline V gives CDR1 GTSNPN, CDR2 SVGIG (reference sequence). CDR3 DNA sequence: TGTGCCTGGAGTGTATTATGGACTGAAGCTTTCTTT. It specifies CAWSVLWTEAFF.

The gene calls are TRBV18 and TRBJ2-1, with TRBD2 matching 10 bases. The CDR3 contains 14 residues. Losses at the gene ends were 3 bases for V and 8 bases for J; bases not matched to a gene: 4. Germline V gives CDR1 KGHSH, CDR2 LQKENI. The CDR3 region has the DNA TGTGCCAGCTCACCTAGCGGGAGGCCCCATGAGCAGTTCTTC. Its protein is CASSPSGRPHEQFF.

V and J are TRBV10-3 and TRBJ2-7, with 7 bases matching TRBD1. V dropped 9 bases and J dropped 0; count of bases not matched to a gene: 5. The germline V gene has CDR1 ENHRY and CDR2 SYGVKD. This CDR3 has 13 residues. CDR3 DNA: TGTGCCATTTTCCGGGACAGCTCCTACGAGCAGTACTTC. Protein sequence: CAIFRDSSYEQYF.

This clonotype was detected once. The chain recombines TRBV5-6 with TRBJ1-1; D unresolved. Between the trimmed V and J ends, which lost 4 bases and 4 bases, there was a span of 11 bases. The length of the CDR3 is 13 residues. The germline V gene encodes CDR1 SGHDT and CDR2 YYEEEE. The CDR3 is CASSPAISTEAFF. DNA for the CDR3: TGTGCCAGCAGCCCCGCCATTAGCACTGAAGCTTTCTTT. The whole variable domain, remainder taken from reference TRBV5-6 and TRBJ1-1, is DAGVTQSPTHLIKTRGQQVTLRCSPKSGHDTVSWYQQALGQGPQFIFQYYEEEERQRGNFPDRFSGHQFPNYSSELNVNALLLGDSALYLCASSPAISTEAFFGQGTRLTVV.

The V call is TRBV7-9, the J call TRBJ1-1; 10 bases match TRBD1. This CDR3 is built from 17 residues. V lost 5 bases, J lost 1 base, and 10 bases stayed unmatched. Per the germline V gene, CDR1 is SEHNR and CDR2 is FQNEAQ (reference sequence). In DNA, the CDR3 is TGTGCCAGCAGCCCCCGGGGGACAGGGGCCAGGAACACTGAAGCTTTCTTT. Translating gives CASSPRGTGARNTEAFF.

The chain employs TRBV7-8 and TRBJ2-7; 8 bases align to TRBD2. CDR3 length: 11 amino acids. Germline V lookup: CDR1 SGHVS, CDR2 FQNEAQ. V shed 3 bases and J 9 bases; nucleotides not matched to a gene: 1. CDR3 sequence: CASSFRGGQYF. The CDR3 bases are TGTGCCAGCAGCTTTCGGGGGGGGCAGTACTTC.

The table lists this clonotype with a few counts. The CDR3 sequence is CASSFRGGGYEQYF. The CDR3 bases are TGCGCCAGCAGCTTTAGGGGGGGTGGCTACGAGCAGTACTTC. This chain links TRBV5-1 with TRBJ2-7, with D possibly TRBD2 on 7 matching bases. The germline V gene encodes CDR1 SGHRS and CDR2 YFSETQ. The V end was cut by 2 bases, the J end by 3 bases, with 12 bases between. CDR3 length: 14 residues.

The chain links TRBV11-2 to TRBJ1-1, with 8 bases matching TRBD1. V gave up 5 bases and J gave up 6 bases; unmatched junction bases: 14. Germline V lookup: CDR1 SGHAT, CDR2 FQNNGV. The CDR3 runs to 16 residues. CDR3 loop: CASSPDLDRVVAEAFF. The CDR3 coding sequence is TGTGCCAGCAGCCCAGACCTGGACAGGGTGGTCGCTGAAGCTTTCTTT.

The chain joins TRBV28 to TRBJ2-7; D ambiguous. CDR1 is MDHEN, CDR2 SYDVKM, per germline. V was shortened by 6 bases and J by 7 bases, with 13 bases between the two germline ends. This CDR3 has 12 amino acids. CDR3 sequence: CASSSSLGEQYF. The CDR3 DNA sequence: TGTGCCAGCAGCTCCTCCCTGGGGGAGCAGTACTTC.

This clonotype was seen a few times. The chain is built from TRBV20-1 and TRBJ1-5, with unresolved D. Germline lookup yields CDR1 DFQATT and CDR2 SNEGSKA (reference sequence). This CDR3 contains 10 residues. Trimming shortened V by 5 bases and J by 12 bases, and 11 bases separated the two germline ends. CDR3 sequence: CSAYWRHQHF. The CDR3 DNA reads as TGCAGTGCTTATTGGAGGCACCAGCATTTT.

This chain links TRBV5-6 with TRBJ1-1; tentatively, D is TRBD1 (6 bases). Trimming took off 7 bases at V and 9 bases at J, with 19 bases between the two ends. Per germline, CDR1 SGHDT and CDR2 YYEEEE. The CDR3 extends over 13 amino acids. The CDR3 sequence is CASASLPGQQAFF. CDR3 nucleotides: TGTGCCAGCGCGTCTTTGCCGGGACAACAAGCTTTCTTT.

The V call is TRBV4-1, the J call TRBJ2-7; D unresolved. Per germline, CDR1 MGHRA and CDR2 YSYEKL. V was pared by 5 bases and J by 6 bases, with 8 bases between. The CDR3 totals 11 residues. CDR3 nucleotide sequence: TGCGCCAGCAGCTCCGGAGTCGAGCAGTACTTC. Translating gives CASSSGVEQYF.

In its sample, this clonotype was seen a few times. The rearrangement links TRBV7-6 to TRBJ2-5; D gene uncertain. Germline CDR1 and CDR2: SGHVS and FNYEAQ. CDR3 length: 13 amino acids. V gave up 4 bases and J gave up 3 bases, with 9 bases separating them. CDR3 in DNA: TGTGCCAGCAGCTACATTACCAAAGAGACCCAGTACTTC. This translates into CASSYITKETQYF.

The rearrangement uses TRBV9 and TRBJ1-2; D not resolved. Trimming took off 5 bases at V and 4 bases at J, with 6 bases between the two ends. The CDR3 extends over 11 amino acids. The germline V gene has CDR1 SGDLS and CDR2 YYNGEE. CDR3 residues: CASRDAYGYTF. CDR3 nucleotide sequence: TGTGCCAGCAGGGACGCCTATGGCTACACCTTC.

The chain carries TRBV12-3 or TRBV12-4 and TRBJ2-7; 9 bases fit TRBD2. This CDR3 has 15 amino acids. V was clipped by 4 bases and J by 2 bases; unmatched bases: 6. CDR3 DNA: TGTGCCAGCAGTTGGGCGGGAGGGGGAACCTACGAGCAGTACTTC. As protein: CASSWAGGGTYEQYF.

The chain combines TRBV27 with TRBJ1-5; D is undetermined. The ends were cut back, 8 bases at V and 0 bases at J, with 8 bases in the middle. The CDR3 extends over 13 amino acids. Germline V lookup: CDR1 MNHEY, CDR2 SMNVEV (reference sequence). The CDR3 protein is CASAVYSNQPQHF. The CDR3 region has the DNA TGTGCCAGCGCGGTGTATAGCAATCAGCCCCAGCATTTT.

V is TRBV3-1 and J is TRBJ2-2; 15 positions match TRBD2. Per the germline V gene, CDR1 is LGHDT and CDR2 is YNNKEL (reference sequence). The J segment lost 3 bases and the V segment lost 5 bases, leaving 10 bases of the junction unmatched. The CDR3 has 19 amino acids. The CDR3 coding sequence is TGTGCCAGCAGCTTCACCGGACTAGCGGGAGGGCCGGACACCGGGGAGCTGTTTTTT. Its translation: CASSFTGLAGGPDTGELFF.

The V and J genes are TRBV27 and TRBJ2-7; the D gene is possibly TRBD1 (5 bases). The germline CDR1 and CDR2 sequences are MNHEY and SMNVEV (reference sequence). This CDR3 has 14 residues. V lost 2 bases and J lost 5, with 13 bases in between. This CDR3 reads CASSLGRAGNEQYF. In nucleotides, the CDR3 is TGTGCCAGCAGTTTAGGTAGGGCAGGGAACGAGCAGTACTTC.

This clonotype occurred a few times. The V call is TRBV27, the J call TRBJ2-7, with D uncertain. The CDR3 covers 13 residues. Germline CDR1 is MNHEY and CDR2 is SMNVEV (reference sequence). With 0 bases removed from V and 4 bases from J, the gap between germline ends came to 7 bases. The CDR3 nucleotides are TGTGCCAGCAGTTTATCTGGACGGTACGAGCAGTACTTC. Residues: CASSLSGRYEQYF.

In its sample, this clonotype was seen once. The rearrangement links TRBV29-1 to TRBJ2-1; 9 bases match TRBD2. The V gene end was trimmed by 4 bases and the J gene end by 1 base; junction bases not matched to a gene: 14. This CDR3 contains 18 residues. Germline values: CDR1 SQVTM, CDR2 ANQGSEA. The CDR3 nucleotides read TGCAGCGTTGCATCTCCTCTCCTAGCGGGGCTTTCCTACAATGAGCAGTTCTTC. Amino acids: CSVASPLLAGLSYNEQFF.